This TCR beta chain came from a study of blood T cell repertoires in COVID-19. Study at large: Specimens from acute and convalescent COVID-19 originated in the United States, Italy and Spain. PBMCs, B-cell-depleted T cells, or T cells were the source of the cDNA or gDNA that made up the material.

Methods used by the authors: The authors estimated nucleated cell counts from reference gene primer amplification. Assay used: immunoSEQ multiplex PCR; TCRdb lists only in-frame clones, some missing. The DNA was the basis for D and trimming; V, J and clone size are from that table. This table holds about 46,000 clones, 80% to 90% found once. The Seattle site enrolled patients during active infection and followed them longitudinally. This receptor was identified in a woman older than 75 with COVID-19, enrolled during active disease. Sequenced sample: peripheral blood.

Here the CDR3 reads CASGLGGGPNTGELFF. CDR3 nucleotide sequence: TGTGCCAGCGGACTGGGCGGGGGCCCGAACACCGGGGAGCTGTTTTTT. The gene calls are TRBV19 and TRBJ2-2; a possible D gene is TRBD2 (7 bases). The germline gives CDR1 LNHDA, CDR2 SQIVND (reference sequence). The V gene lost 9 bases and the J gene lost 0 bases, with 17 bases spanning the gap. CDR3 size: 16 residues.